This T cell receptor beta chain was captured by sequencing in a study of response to subunit inactivated influenza vaccine. General study points: Authors proposed each seasonal influenza vaccination draws in few new T cells.

TCRdb re-derived calls from the RT-PCR reads in MiXCR, one entry per CDR3 protein. Of about 310,000 distinct CDR3 sequences listed, 22% were seen once; the top ten hold about 9.3%. Trimming pared 5 bases from V and 3 bases from J, leaving 22 bases between. Looked up from germline, CDR1 is SGHVS and CDR2 is FQNEAQ. The CDR3 runs 17 residues. This clonotype has just a few counts. As yet, its antigen is unknown. The sequences come from PBMCs from blood, collected 21 months after vaccination. J is TRBJ1-1 and V is TRBV7-8, with D possibly being TRBD1 (5 bases). The TCR originated in a man aged 50-75 years who received an inactivated influenza vaccine. As DNA, the CDR3 is TGTGCCAGCAGCCGGCGGGGACTAGCAACCGTTGACACTGAAGCTTTCTTT. It translates to CASSRRGLATVDTEAFF.